Sequencing of this T cell receptor (beta chain) was carried out in a study of blood T cell repertoires in COVID-19 (TCRdb year 2020). In terms of the full investigation: Samples from collaborators originated in the United States, Italy and Spain and spanned both the acute and convalescent phases of COVID-19. The prospective study material was composed of cDNA or gDNA derived from T cells, B-cell-depleted T cells, or PBMCs. The dataset comprised deeply sampled blood TCRbeta repertoires from subjects exposed to, actively infected with, or recovered from COVID-19. The repertoires were made available in a free public database intended to serve as a resource for research on the immune response to SARS-CoV-2. Samples came from the ongoing ImmuneRACE study (first 160 participants) plus 1,254 subjects from 6 global collaborators. Sample metadata almost always included a de-identified subject ID, COVID-19 status, age in years and sex. HLA class I and class II types, where available, came from metadata supplied by the sample provider rather than from assay-based typing. The full study reports these points: The amount of clinical and demographic metadata varied by source and participant and was provided uncurated.

TCRbeta CDR3 regions were amplified from genomic DNA using the immunoSEQ Assay, a bias-controlled multiplex PCR. The source study handled its data this way. Within the assay, amplification of reference gene primers was used to estimate how many nucleated cells each sample contained. Sequence reads were collapsed and filtered to measure the absolute abundance of every unique TCRbeta CDR3 rearrangement. For each sample, productive Simpson clonality was calculated as the square root of Simpson's diversity index across productive rearrangements. Held by TCRdb, this immuneACCESS table contains in-frame sequences only and omits some clones. Under half of the omission traces to an unresolved V gene where checked; the cause of the rest is unknown. V, J and clone size were drawn from that table, and D and trimming were deduced from the DNA. Here the sample has around 42,000 clones; roughly 80% occur a single time. The ten largest clones capture 30% to 35% of the sample.

Whole blood was collected in K2EDTA tubes by collaborating institutions according to the institutions' own protocols. For TCRbeta analysis, collaborators shipped samples in one of three forms: frozen whole blood, isolated PBMCs, or DNA extracted from either of those sample types. Reading the germline V gene gives CDR1 SGHRS and CDR2 YFSETQ. The trim is 5 bases for V and 3 bases for J, with a gap of 13 bases between the germline ends. From the cysteine up to the phenylalanine, the CDR3 has a length of 14 residues. The sequence is cut down to CDR3 DNA, 42 bases in frame from base 1. A note on this clone: The antigen this receptor binds is unknown. The input lacks base qualities; no much larger clone sits a single base away.

The sample comprised peripheral blood. This TCR was recovered from a woman aged 80 or over with acute or convalescent COVID-19. The chain is assembled from TRBV5-1 and TRBJ2-3; the best D guess is TRBD2, with 6 bases matching. The nucleotide sequence is given as TGCGCCAGCAGGCCGCGGGGTACGACAGATACGCAGTATTTT. This gives the protein CASRPRGTTDTQYF.